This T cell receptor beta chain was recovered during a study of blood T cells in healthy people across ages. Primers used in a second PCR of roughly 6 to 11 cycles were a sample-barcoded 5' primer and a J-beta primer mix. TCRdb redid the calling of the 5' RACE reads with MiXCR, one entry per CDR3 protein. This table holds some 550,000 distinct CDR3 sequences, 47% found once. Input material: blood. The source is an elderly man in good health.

The CDR3 DNA follows: TGTGCCAGCAGCCAGGGACAGGGGACAACGTCCTACGAGCAGTACTTC. It translates to CASSQGQGTTSYEQYF. This chain connects TRBV4-2 to TRBJ2-7; 10 bases are a match to TRBD1. Germline trimming cut 3 bases from V and 1 base from J; bases unmatched to any gene: 6. CDR1 is LGHNA and CDR2 is YNFKEQ in the germline V gene. The CDR3 length is 16 residues.